The 2 T cell receptor beta chains below were found in one sample sequenced in a study of cytomegalovirus exposure and HLA in healthy donors. 13 Jbeta primers and 60 Vbeta primers were used for the PCR. Sequencing was performed with immunoSEQ multiplex PCR; in TCRdb, only in-frame clones are kept and a portion is missing. The sample has about 89,000 clones, roughly 85% seen once; the top ten hold 7.4%. Source material: PBMCs. These receptors all stem from a man in his forties in good health and CMV-seropositive.

The chain is built from TRBV10-2 and TRBJ2-5, with TRBD1 identical over 8 bases. Unmatched junction bases numbered 3, after V lost 4 bases and J lost 5 bases. There are 13 residues in the CDR3. CDR1 and CDR2 (germline): WSHSY, SAAADI. In DNA, the CDR3 is TGCGCCAGCAGTGGGCGGACAGGGGAGACCCAGTACTTC. Translation gives CASSGRTGETQYF.

CDR3 DNA: TGCGCCAGCAGCCGACCGGGACAGGGCACTTACGAGCAGTACTTC. The encoded protein is CASSRPGQGTYEQYF. The rearrangement links TRBV5-1 to TRBJ2-7; 9 bases match TRBD1. With V trimmed by 4 bases and J by 4 bases, 9 bases remained unmatched. This CDR3 contains 15 residues. Germline V gene lookup returns CDR1 SGHRS and CDR2 YFSETQ. The complete variable domain, with remaining parts taken from reference TRBV5-1 and TRBJ2-7, reads KAGVTQTPRYLIKTRGQQVTLSCSPISGHRSVSWYQQTPGQGLQFLFEYFSETQRNKGNFPGRFSGRQFSNSRSEMNVSTLELGDSALYLCASSRPGQGTYEQYFGPGTRLTVT.